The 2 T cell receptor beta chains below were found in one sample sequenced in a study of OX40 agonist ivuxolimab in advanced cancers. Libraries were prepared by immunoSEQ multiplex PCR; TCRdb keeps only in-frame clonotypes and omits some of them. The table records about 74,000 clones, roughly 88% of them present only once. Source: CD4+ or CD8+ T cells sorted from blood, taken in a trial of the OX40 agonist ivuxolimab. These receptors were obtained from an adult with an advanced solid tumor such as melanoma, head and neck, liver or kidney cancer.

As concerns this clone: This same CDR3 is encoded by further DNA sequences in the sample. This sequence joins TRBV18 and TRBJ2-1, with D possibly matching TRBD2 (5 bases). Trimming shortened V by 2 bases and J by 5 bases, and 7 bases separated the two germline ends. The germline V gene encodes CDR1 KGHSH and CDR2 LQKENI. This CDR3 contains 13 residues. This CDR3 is CASSPGLDNEQFF. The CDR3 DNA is TGTGCCAGCTCACCAGGACTCGACAATGAGCAGTTCTTC.

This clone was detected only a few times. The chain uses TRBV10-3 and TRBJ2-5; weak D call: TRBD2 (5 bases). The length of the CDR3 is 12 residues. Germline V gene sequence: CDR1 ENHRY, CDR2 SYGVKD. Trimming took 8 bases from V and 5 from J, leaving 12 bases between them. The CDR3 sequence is CAISPGGETQYF. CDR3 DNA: TGTGCCATCTCCCCTGGCGGGGAGACCCAGTACTTC.